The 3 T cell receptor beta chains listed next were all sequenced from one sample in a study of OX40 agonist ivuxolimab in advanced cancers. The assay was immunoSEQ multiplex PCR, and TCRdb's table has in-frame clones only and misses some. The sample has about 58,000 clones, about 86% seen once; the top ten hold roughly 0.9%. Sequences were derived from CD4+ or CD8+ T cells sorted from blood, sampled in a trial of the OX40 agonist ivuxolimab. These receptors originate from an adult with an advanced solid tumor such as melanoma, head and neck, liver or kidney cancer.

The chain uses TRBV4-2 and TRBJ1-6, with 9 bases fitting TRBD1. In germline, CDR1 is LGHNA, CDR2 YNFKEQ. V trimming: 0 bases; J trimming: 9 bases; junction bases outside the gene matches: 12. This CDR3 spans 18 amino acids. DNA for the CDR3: TGTGCCAGCAGCCAAGATCTGGACCTGGGACAGGGAGGTTCACCCCTCCACTTT. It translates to CASSQDLDLGQGGSPLHF.

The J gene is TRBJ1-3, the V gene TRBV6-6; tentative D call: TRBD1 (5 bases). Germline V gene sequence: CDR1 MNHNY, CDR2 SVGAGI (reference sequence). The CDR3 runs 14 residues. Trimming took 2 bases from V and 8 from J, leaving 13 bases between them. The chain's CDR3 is CASSYAARGDTIYF. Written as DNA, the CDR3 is TGTGCCAGCAGTTACGCGGCCAGAGGGGACACCATATATTTT.

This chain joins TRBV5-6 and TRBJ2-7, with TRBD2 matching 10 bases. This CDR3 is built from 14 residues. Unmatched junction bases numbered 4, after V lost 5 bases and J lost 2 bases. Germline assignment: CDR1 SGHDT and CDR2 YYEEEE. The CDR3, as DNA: TGTGCCAGCAGTTTTCTAGCGGGGGCCTACGAGCAGTACTTC. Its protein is CASSFLAGAYEQYF. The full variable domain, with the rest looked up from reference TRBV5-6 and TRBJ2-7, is DAGVTQSPTHLIKTRGQQVTLRCSPKSGHDTVSWYQQALGQGPQFIFQYYEEEERQRGNFPDRFSGHQFPNYSSELNVNALLLGDSALYLCASSFLAGAYEQYFGPGTRLTVT.